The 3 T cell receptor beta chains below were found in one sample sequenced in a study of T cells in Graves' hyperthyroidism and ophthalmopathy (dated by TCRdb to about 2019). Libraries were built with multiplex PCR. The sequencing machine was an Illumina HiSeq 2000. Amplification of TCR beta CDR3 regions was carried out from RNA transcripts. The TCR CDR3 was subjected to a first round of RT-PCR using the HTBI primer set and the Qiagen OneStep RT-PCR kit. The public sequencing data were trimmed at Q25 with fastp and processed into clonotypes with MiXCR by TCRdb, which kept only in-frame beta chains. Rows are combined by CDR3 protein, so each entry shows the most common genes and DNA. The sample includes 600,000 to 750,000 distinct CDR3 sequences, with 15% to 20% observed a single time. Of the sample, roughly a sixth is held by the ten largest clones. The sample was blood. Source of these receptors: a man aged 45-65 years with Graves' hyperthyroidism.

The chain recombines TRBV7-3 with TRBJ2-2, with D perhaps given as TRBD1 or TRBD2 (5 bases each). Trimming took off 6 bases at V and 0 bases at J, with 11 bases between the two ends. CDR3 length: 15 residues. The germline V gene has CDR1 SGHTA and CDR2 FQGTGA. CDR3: CASRRGSANTGELFF. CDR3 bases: TGTGCCAGCAGGAGGGGCAGCGCGAACACCGGGGAGCTGTTTTTT.

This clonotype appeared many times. CDR3 in DNA: TGTGCCAGCAGTGCTCAAGGGGGCGCGACGAACACTGAAGCTTTCTTT. As protein: CASSAQGGATNTEAFF. This chain connects TRBV6-1 to TRBJ1-1; 7 nucleotides align to TRBD1. Germline V gene sequence: CDR1 MNHNS, CDR2 SASEGT. CDR3 length: 16 amino acids. Trimming took 4 bases from V and 1 from J; bases not matched to a gene: 9.

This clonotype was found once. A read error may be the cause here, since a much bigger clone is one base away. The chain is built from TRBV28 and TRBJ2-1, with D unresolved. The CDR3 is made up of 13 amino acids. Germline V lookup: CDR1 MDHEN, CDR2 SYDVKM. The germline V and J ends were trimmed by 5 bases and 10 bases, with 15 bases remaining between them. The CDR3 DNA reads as TGTGCCAGCAGTCTTGGTCTCCCTGCGGAGCAGTTCTTC. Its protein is CASSLGLPAEQFF.